Listed below are T cell receptor beta chains from one sample, sequenced in a study of early T cells in non-severe SARS-CoV-2 infection. TCRdb recomputed calls from the 5' RACE reads with MiXCR, one row per CDR3 protein. The sample consists of some 60,000 distinct CDR3 sequences, over 7.5% of them appearing once. The sequenced sample consisted of whole blood. All receptors derive from an adult who was a healthcare worker with PCR-confirmed SARS-CoV-2 infection or an uninfected control (not recorded which). Each CDR3 is given with its conserved first and last residue. The D gene is left open where the match is weak. Some rows mark clone size as missing; the rest say once, few, many or name a class of expanded clone.

j_call: TRBJ1-1
clone_size: many
v_call: TRBV12-5
d_call: .
cdr3_nt: TGTGCTAGTGGTTCATACCGGGACACAGTGAACACTGAAGCTTTCTTT
cdr3_aa: CASGSYRDTVNTEAFF

j_call: TRBJ2-7
clone_size: few
v_call: TRBV3-1
d_call: .
cdr3_nt: TGTGCCAGCAGCCTCACTTCACAGCCTACCTACGAGCAGTACTTC
cdr3_aa: CASSLTSQPTYEQYF

j_call: TRBJ2-3
clone_size: .
v_call: TRBV7-9
d_call: TRBD2
cdr3_nt: TGTGCCAGCAGCCTTACTAGCGGGAGAGCAGATACGCAGTATTTT
cdr3_aa: CASSLTSGRADTQYF

j_call: TRBJ2-2
clone_size: many
v_call: TRBV7-2
d_call: .
cdr3_nt: TGTGCCAGCAGCTTAGGGCAGCCGACCGGGGAGCTGTTTTTT
cdr3_aa: CASSLGQPTGELFF

j_call: TRBJ2-5
clone_size: many
v_call: TRBV12-3/TRBV12-4
d_call: .
cdr3_nt: TGTGCCAGCAGGATCCACAGTCAAGAGACCCAGTACTTC
cdr3_aa: CASRIHSQETQYF

j_call: TRBJ1-1
clone_size: few
v_call: TRBV25-1
d_call: .
cdr3_nt: TGTGCCACAGACACTGAAGCTTTCTTT
cdr3_aa: CATDTEAFF

j_call: TRBJ1-5
clone_size: many
v_call: TRBV19
d_call: TRBD1
cdr3_nt: TGTGCCAGTTCAACGACAGGGGGTAGCGATCAGCCCCAGCATTTT
cdr3_aa: CASSTTGGSDQPQHF

j_call: TRBJ2-7
clone_size: .
v_call: TRBV5-1
d_call: .
cdr3_nt: TGCGCCAGCAGCTCCGCCGGGGGAGTGAGGTACGAGCAGTACTTC
cdr3_aa: CASSSAGGVRYEQYF

j_call: TRBJ2-2
clone_size: .
v_call: TRBV7-9
d_call: TRBD2
cdr3_nt: TGTGCCAGCAGCACCAAAAGGACTAGCGGGAGTAATATAAGCGGGGAGCTGTTTTTT
cdr3_aa: CASSTKRTSGSNISGELFF

j_call: TRBJ2-7
clone_size: once
v_call: TRBV20-1
d_call: .
cdr3_nt: TGCAGTGCTAGCCATAGGGCTCACACCGCCGGCGAGCAGTACTTC
cdr3_aa: CSASHRAHTAGEQYF

j_call: TRBJ1-1
clone_size: .
v_call: TRBV7-2
d_call: TRBD1
cdr3_nt: TGTGCCAGCAGCTTCTACCGACAGGGGACTGAAGCTTTCTTT
cdr3_aa: CASSFYRQGTEAFF

j_call: TRBJ1-1
clone_size: few
v_call: TRBV20-1
d_call: .
cdr3_nt: TGCAGTGCTCCCAAGGGCGGGAACACTGAAGCTTTCTTT
cdr3_aa: CSAPKGGNTEAFF

j_call: TRBJ2-7
clone_size: .
v_call: TRBV7-2
d_call: TRBD2
cdr3_nt: TGTGCCAGCAGCTCCCAGTCCGGGACTATCGGCGAGCAGTACTTC
cdr3_aa: CASSSQSGTIGEQYF

j_call: TRBJ2-3
clone_size: many
v_call: TRBV12-3/TRBV12-4
d_call: .
cdr3_nt: TGTGCCAGCAGAAGCACAGATACGCAGTATTTT
cdr3_aa: CASRSTDTQYF

j_call: TRBJ2-1
clone_size: many
v_call: TRBV7-2
d_call: .
cdr3_nt: TGTGCCAGCCGCGACAAGGGACATCCTAGCTCCTACAATGAGCAGTTCTTC
cdr3_aa: CASRDKGHPSSYNEQFF

j_call: TRBJ2-3
clone_size: many
v_call: TRBV3-1
d_call: .
cdr3_nt: TGTGCCAGCAGCCTACCGTCTCGCCCAGATACGCAGTATTTT
cdr3_aa: CASSLPSRPDTQYF

j_call: TRBJ1-1
clone_size: few
v_call: TRBV29-1
d_call: .
cdr3_nt: TGCAGCGCTGCCGTGAGTTTGAACACTGAAGCTTTCTTT
cdr3_aa: CSAAVSLNTEAFF

j_call: TRBJ1-5
clone_size: few
v_call: TRBV18
d_call: TRBD1
cdr3_nt: TGTGCCAGCTCACCCTCAGGGGGACCTAATCAGCCCCAGCATTTT
cdr3_aa: CASSPSGGPNQPQHF

j_call: TRBJ2-3
clone_size: .
v_call: TRBV7-2
d_call: .
cdr3_nt: TGTGCCAGCAGGACAGTTTATACGCAGTATTTT
cdr3_aa: CASRTVYTQYF

j_call: TRBJ2-1
clone_size: few
v_call: TRBV6-2/TRBV6-3
d_call: TRBD2
cdr3_nt: TGTGCCAGCAGTTACCCTAGCGGGAGTCGTCTGGGCGGCAATGAGCAGTTCTTC
cdr3_aa: CASSYPSGSRLGGNEQFF

j_call: TRBJ2-7
clone_size: many
v_call: TRBV14
d_call: TRBD2
cdr3_nt: TGTGCCAGCAGCCAAGACCAACCGGCTAGCGGGAGGACTCGACGGCGCGAGCAGTACTTC
cdr3_aa: CASSQDQPASGRTRRREQYF

j_call: TRBJ2-7
clone_size: many
v_call: TRBV18
d_call: .
cdr3_nt: TGTGCCAGCTCACTTACCTCGCCAAGCGAGCAGTACTTC
cdr3_aa: CASSLTSPSEQYF

j_call: TRBJ2-2
clone_size: few
v_call: TRBV12-3/TRBV12-4
d_call: .
cdr3_nt: TGTGCCAGCAGTTTAGCGCTGGGCGGTACCGGGGAGCTGTTTTTT
cdr3_aa: CASSLALGGTGELFF

j_call: TRBJ2-6
clone_size: few
v_call: TRBV6-5
d_call: .
cdr3_nt: TGTGCCAGCAGTTACACCGGTTCACCCAACGTCCTGACTTTC
cdr3_aa: CASSYTGSPNVLTF

j_call: TRBJ1-3
clone_size: many
v_call: TRBV29-1
d_call: .
cdr3_nt: TGCAGCTACTCCTCTGGAAACACCATATATTTT
cdr3_aa: CSYSSGNTIYF

j_call: TRBJ1-5
clone_size: many
v_call: TRBV5-6
d_call: TRBD1
cdr3_nt: TGTGCCAGCAGCTTGAGGGACAGGACCAATCAGCCCCAGCATTTT
cdr3_aa: CASSLRDRTNQPQHF

j_call: TRBJ2-7
clone_size: many
v_call: TRBV5-1
d_call: .
cdr3_nt: TGCGCCAGCAACTTGGGGGATTACGAGCAGTACTTC
cdr3_aa: CASNLGDYEQYF

j_call: TRBJ2-7
clone_size: many
v_call: TRBV6-5
d_call: .
cdr3_nt: TGTGCCAGCAGTTACCTTTCGGGGGAATCGTCACGGCAGTACTTC
cdr3_aa: CASSYLSGESSRQYF

j_call: TRBJ1-1
clone_size: .
v_call: TRBV29-1
d_call: TRBD1
cdr3_nt: TGCAGCGTTGACCGGGACAGGGCTTATTTTACTGAAGCTTTCTTT
cdr3_aa: CSVDRDRAYFTEAFF

j_call: TRBJ1-4
clone_size: many
v_call: TRBV29-1
d_call: .
cdr3_nt: TGCAGCGCCGTAGGTGGAACGGGGTGGGGTGAAAAACTGTTTTTT
cdr3_aa: CSAVGGTGWGEKLFF

j_call: TRBJ1-5
clone_size: many
v_call: TRBV7-6
d_call: .
cdr3_nt: TGTGCCAGCAGCTTAACAATCGGGAATCAGCCCCAGCATTTT
cdr3_aa: CASSLTIGNQPQHF

j_call: TRBJ1-5
clone_size: few
v_call: TRBV24-1
d_call: TRBD1
cdr3_nt: TGTGCCACCAGTGATGGACAGGGAATCAATCAGCCCCAGCATTTT
cdr3_aa: CATSDGQGINQPQHF

j_call: TRBJ2-1
clone_size: many
v_call: TRBV5-1
d_call: .
cdr3_nt: TGCGCCAGCAGCCCAGACTCCCTTGAGCAGTTCTTC
cdr3_aa: CASSPDSLEQFF

j_call: TRBJ2-3
clone_size: .
v_call: TRBV5-1
d_call: TRBD2
cdr3_nt: TGCGCCAGCAGCTACCAAGGGACTAGCGGCACAGATACGCAGTATTTT
cdr3_aa: CASSYQGTSGTDTQYF

j_call: TRBJ2-3
clone_size: many
v_call: TRBV20-1
d_call: .
cdr3_nt: TGCAGTGCTAGGGCAGCGGAGGGCACAGATACGCAGTATTTT
cdr3_aa: CSARAAEGTDTQYF

j_call: TRBJ2-7
clone_size: few
v_call: TRBV11-2
d_call: TRBD2
cdr3_nt: TGTGCCAGCAGCTTAGATCTACTAGCGGAAATCGAATACGAGCAGTACTTC
cdr3_aa: CASSLDLLAEIEYEQYF

j_call: TRBJ1-4
clone_size: .
v_call: TRBV7-9
d_call: TRBD1
cdr3_nt: TGTGCCAGCACCCTCTCAGGGGGGGCTAATGAAAAACTGTTTTTT
cdr3_aa: CASTLSGGANEKLFF

j_call: TRBJ2-7
clone_size: many
v_call: TRBV11-2
d_call: .
cdr3_nt: TGTGCCAGCAGCCGGGACACCCTCTACGAGCAGTACTTC
cdr3_aa: CASSRDTLYEQYF

j_call: TRBJ1-2
clone_size: few
v_call: TRBV6-5
d_call: TRBD1
cdr3_nt: TGTGCCAGCAGTAGGACAGGGCTTGGCTACACCTTC
cdr3_aa: CASSRTGLGYTF

j_call: TRBJ1-1
clone_size: few
v_call: TRBV20-1
d_call: .
cdr3_nt: TGCAGTGCTACGGGGGCTGAGGTGGAAGCTTTCTTT
cdr3_aa: CSATGAEVEAFF

j_call: TRBJ2-1
clone_size: many
v_call: TRBV10-1
d_call: TRBD2
cdr3_nt: TGCGCCAGCAGTGAGCCCAACACCACACTAGCGGGAGACCCCTACAATGAGCAGTTCTTC
cdr3_aa: CASSEPNTTLAGDPYNEQFF

j_call: TRBJ2-7
clone_size: .
v_call: TRBV3-1
d_call: TRBD2
cdr3_nt: TGTGCCAGCAGCCAAACTAGCGGTACCTACGAGCAGTACTTC
cdr3_aa: CASSQTSGTYEQYF